This record covers a single T cell receptor (beta chain). Its target antigen remains unknown. No clone much larger than this one lies a single base away; base qualities are absent. V lost 9 bases and J lost 3 bases, and the count of bases not matched to a germline gene is 5. Per the germline V gene (reference sequence), LNHDA is the CDR1 and SQIVND is the CDR2. Including the terminal cysteine and phenylalanine, the CDR3 comprises 14 residues. Of the read, only the CDR3 DNA is kept; its 42 bases are in frame from base 1. Library preparation employed the immunoSEQ multiplex PCR assay. For the multiplex PCR, a mixture combining 60 forward primers for TCR Vbeta segments and 13 reverse primers for TCR Jbeta segments was used. The CDR3 region of rearranged TCR beta genes was amplified from genomic DNA with a multiplex PCR assay. Amplified TCR beta libraries were sequenced as 87-base-pair reads on the Illumina HiSeq System. The authors processed their data as follows. Across the 600 to 700 repertoires, a later analysis counted some 80 million unique TCR beta chains, some 11 million of which were shared by at least two donors. To remove PCR and sequencing errors, raw reads were error-corrected and collapsed into unique sequences using a nearest-neighbor algorithm that merged closely related sequences. V, D and J gene segments were assigned by aligning CDR3 sequences to IMGT reference sequences. For a sequence to be retained, a match of at least six nucleotides to both a V gene segment and a J gene segment was required. A rearrangement counted as productive if the CDR3 had no stop codons and remained in frame with V and J, and every other rearrangement counted as non-productive. Following IMGT convention, CDR3 was defined as the stretch from the second conserved V-encoded cysteine up to the conserved J-encoded phenylalanine. The earlier analysis of about 500 of the donors excluded sequences that lacked an unambiguous match to a single V gene segment. An earlier analysis of fewer than 750 of the donors called V segments functional above 56.7% productive rearrangements and segregating when the between-donor standard deviation exceeded 5%. A statistical classification framework was built to diagnose cytomegalovirus status from the catalog of TCR beta chain sequences. V and J gene assignment, in a later analysis, came from comparing TCR nucleotide sequences with IMGT/GENE-DB human TR gene sequences. Using the TCRdist pipeline, a later analysis assigned CDR3 sequences along with most-parsimonious VDJ recombination scenarios. In a later analysis, each TCR beta chain was defined by its CDR3 amino acid sequence together with its V-gene family, and reads without a unique V-gene family were excluded. To address suspected cross-contamination and a sequencing artifact, a later analysis removed roughly 640 highly shared, low-generation-probability nucleotide sequences. A later analysis calculated a clonal expansion index for each public chain from normalized within-repertoire ranks of inferred template counts. Generation probabilities in a later analysis came from a VDJ recombination model fitted to out-of-frame rearrangements, and those results were checked against IGoR. A later analysis scored TCR-TCR, TCR-HLA and TCR-CMV co-occurrence with hypergeometric tests, applying a repertoire-size bias correction to TCR pairs. False discovery rates were estimated in a later analysis by permuting HLA or CMV assignments 20 times. A later analysis grouped co-occurring TCRs with DBSCAN, adding TCRdist sequence similarity when clustering within HLA-allele-positive subsets. Co-occurrence clustering excluded repertoires with fewer than 30,000 or more than 120,000 public chains, plus five with anomalous nucleotide sharing. TCRdb took this table from immuneACCESS and kept in-frame rearrangements with V and J called. Such tables lack part of the clones; where checked against another copy, unresolved V genes explain under half of the gap, and the rest is unexplained. V and J calls and clone size are given by that table; D and trimming were obtained from the DNA. This sample comprises approximately 240,000 clones, roughly 82% of them detected only once. The ten largest clones represent around 5% of the sample.

The cohort consisted of more than 650 healthy bone marrow donors. Cohort members were all nominally healthy when sampled, although unrecorded immune exposures were likely present. The donor was CMV seropositive and belonged to the group of 250 to 350 seropositive cohort members. Every donor gave a peripheral blood sample, and the peripheral blood mononuclear cells from that sample were used for TCR beta sequencing. Genomic DNA was extracted from the blood cell samples with the Qiagen DNeasy Blood Extraction Kit. This specimen comes from a study of cytomegalovirus exposure and HLA in healthy donors (dated by TCRdb to about 2017). About the investigation overall: An earlier analysis of a few hundred of the donors reported about 280 Gb of sequence data and some 110 million unique TCR beta sequences obtained from approximately 180 million T cells. Roughly 300 gigabases of sequencing data and approximately 91 million unique TCR sequences made up an early release that covered approximately 620 HLA-typed donors. The genetic ancestry cluster associated with self-reported Caucasian donors included 65% to 90% of the roughly 360 genotyped donors. The study was designed to test whether signatures of past pathogen exposure could be identified by cataloging public T cell receptors. The T cell repertoires of roughly 660 subjects were profiled by immunosequencing and related to cytomegalovirus serostatus. In addition to the first cohort of about 650 subjects, a separate validation cohort of approximately 120 different subjects was used. The study combined high-throughput TCR immunosequencing, statistical association of individual TCRs with disease status, and machine learning to predict cytomegalovirus infection status. To study patterns of TCR occurrence, a later analysis re-analyzed previously published TCR beta repertoires from hundreds of donors and added high-resolution HLA genotyping. Rather than using new phenotypic data, the later analysis identified candidate immune exposures from TCR beta sequences and from how often those sequences occurred across donors. To decide whether each TCR beta V gene segment behaved as functional or pseudogenic, an earlier analysis of over 500 of the donors relied on high-throughput TCR beta sequencing. Donor age, sex, ethnicity and CMV serostatus were compiled together with the repertoire data. In a later genetic analysis, genome-wide SNP genotypes for about three fifths of the roughly 670 donors were used, and that subset was treated as a discovery cohort. Every repertoire in the discovery cohort had been generated on one and the same sequencing platform. HLA typing included class I and class II loci at four-digit resolution. The number of donors typed differed by locus, with roughly 620-640 for A, B, C, DRB1 and DQB1, over 500 for DQA1, 600 to 610 for DPA1, and under 490 for DPB1. Five DR-DQ haplotypes were treated as single units for association and clustering because of strong linkage in the cohort. Across around 400 genotyped donors of the cohort, an average of about 240,000 unique TCR beta nucleotide sequences per donor were sequenced, and roughly 20% of those sequences were non-productive. Here is what the overall study found, with its caveats: In vitro tests confirmed that a few of the cytomegalovirus-associated TCR beta chains recognize cytomegalovirus antigens. Only TCR beta chains were sequenced in this cohort, and the absence of alpha or paired-chain data limited detectable features. According to a later genetic analysis, donors in an Asian-associated ancestry cluster had fewer N-insertions in productive TCRs than the approximately 670-donor mean. A later analysis found that TCR association rates varied across HLA loci, with DRB1 alleles showing the most associated TCRs and HLA-C alleles the fewest. Immune exposure information for the cohort was limited to CMV serostatus. A further reported finding was that TCR beta sequences accurately predicted the HLA-A and HLA-B alleles for most subjects in the first cohort. Because counts were too low, about 15 rarely observed V segments, including chromosome 9 orphons, were left out of the earlier analysis of roughly 600 of the donors. Because HLA typing was missing for some donors at each locus, association tests included only the typed subset. In both the original and validation cohorts, the classifier was reported to diagnose cytomegalovirus status with high specificity and sensitivity. A later genetic analysis associated a missense DCLRE1C variant with V-gene and J-gene trimming of TCR beta chains, and an independent cohort replicated the association. Correlated functional status among segregating V segments might reflect linkage disequilibrium, but an unknown experimental factor could not be ruled out. The sequencing pipeline was judged likely to have produced a cluster of highly shared sequence variants as a technical artifact. When HLA alleles, especially DR and DQ, strongly co-occurred, TCR associations were difficult to assign to individual alleles. In an earlier analysis of several hundred of the donors, most TCR beta V segments were observed in productive rearrangements about 87% or about 30% of the time, broadly matching IMGT annotations. According to the authors, the approach could potentially be generalized to other disease states and immunological phenotypes. Specific HLA alleles were associated with 16,951 TCR beta sequences at a false discovery rate of 0.05 in a later analysis. In a later analysis, several top co-occurrence clusters were reported to appear linked to parvovirus B19, influenza, CMV and Epstein-Barr virus. The presence/absence analyses assumed that sequencing depth was roughly uniform across donors, and that assumption may not be true. A later analysis found that most CMV-associated TCR beta chains appeared HLA-restricted, with HLA associations seemingly driven largely by CMV exposure. In a later analysis, HLA-associated TCR beta chains were found to be more clonally expanded and to have lower generation probabilities than equally common non-associated chains. In the study, 150 to 200 TCR beta chains were listed as associated with cytomegalovirus. Most TCR sequences were seen in very few donors, while some public TCRs were found in many individuals. Because the 87-base-pair reads could not distinguish some IMGT-functional V segments, including TRBV6-2 and TRBV6-3, those segments were excluded.

This chain joins TRBV19 to TRBJ1-5, with 10 junctional bases fitting TRBD1. The receptor was derived from a woman aged 40 to 50 in good health and CMV-seropositive. Sequencing was done on a sample of PBMCs. At the DNA level, the sequence is TGTGCCAGGTGGGACAGGGGAAACAATCAGCCCCAGCATTTT. It encodes CARWDRGNNQPQHF.